This is a list of T cell receptor beta chains from one sample in a study of cytomegalovirus exposure and HLA in healthy donors. Produced via immunoSEQ multiplex PCR; TCRdb's table is partial and in-frame only. The sample records approximately 270,000 clones, less than 90% being singletons. The sequenced material came from PBMCs. All receptors derive from a man aged 18 to 35 in good health and CMV-seropositive. CDR3s leave out the opening cysteine and the closing phenylalanine or tryptophan.

TRBJ2-1,TRBV27,13,ASSLAAGDYNEQF
TRBJ1-2,TRBV15,12,ATSRDQGVGGYT
TRBJ2-1,TRBV6-4,14,ASSQTSGEATNEQF
TRBJ1-2,TRBV6-1,11,ASSETTNYGYT
TRBJ1-3,TRBV2,13,ASSIQSYSGNTIY
TRBJ1-2,TRBV6-6,13,ASSYLSSNAQGYT
TRBJ1-2,TRBV28,10,ASSSPGVGYT
TRBJ2-1,TRBV11-2,13,ASSSDRGRANEQF
TRBJ1-4,TRBV27,11,ASSWGQGDKLF
TRBJ1-4,TRBV2,10,ASTLLGEKLF
TRBJ2-5,TRBV29-1,13,SVDRTSGGGETQY
TRBJ2-5,TRBV6-1,10,ASRVAEETQY
TRBJ2-6,TRBV21-1,15,ASSKRGGGSGANVLT
TRBJ1-1,TRBV2,14,ASSEGGQGMNTEAF